These 12 T cell receptor beta chains were all obtained from the same sample, sequenced in a study of tumor-infiltrating lymphocytes in primary liver carcinoma. Co-extraction of RNA and DNA was performed on about 20-32 mg of unsorted bulk tissue. Using a constant-region primer together with ProtoScript II reverse transcriptase, TCR beta cDNA was made from roughly 520 ng of total RNA. Three nested multiplex PCR rounds, a slightly modified ARM-PCR method, built the TCR beta libraries. Use of TRBV1-TRBV30 forward primers with a C-beta reverse primer characterized the first two PCR rounds, which lasted nine to eleven cycles each. One entry per CDR3 protein results from TCRdb running MiXCR on the multiplex PCR reads. The data hold some 95,000 distinct CDR3 sequences, with just under 70% observed a single time. The sequenced material came from tumor-adjacent normal liver tissue. These receptors all stem from a man in his forties or fifties with primary liver carcinoma and hepatitis B virus infection.

Comment on this clonotype: A read error may account for a junction end that differs from germline. The chain couples TRBV4-1 to TRBJ2-2; D is perhaps TRBD1 (5 bases). From germline, CDR1 is MGHRA and CDR2 YSYEKL. The CDR3 extends over 13 amino acids. CDR3 coding DNA: TGTGTCAGCAGCCAAGGACAATGTGGGGAGCTGTTTTTT. As protein: CVSSQGQCGELFF.

Points on this clonotype: At one end, the junction sequence differs from germline, possibly due to a read error. This chain joins TRBV11-2 and TRBJ1-2; D remains unclear. Germline lookup yields CDR1 SGHAT and CDR2 FQNNGV. This CDR3 region has 15 residues. The CDR3 DNA reads TGTGCCAGCAGCCTCCCACATGGGGATTTCTATGGTTACACCTTC. Encoded protein: CASSLPHGDFYGYTF.

This clonotype was counted many times. The V gene is TRBV6-1, the J gene TRBJ2-4, with 8 bases that match TRBD2. The trim removed 7 bases at V and 6 bases at J, leaving 5 bases unmatched. This CDR3 spans 13 amino acids. Germline V gene lookup returns CDR1 MNHNS and CDR2 SASEGT. The CDR3 DNA follows: TGTGCCAGCATCCTAGCGGGCCTAAACATTCAGTACTTC. Residues: CASILAGLNIQYF.

The rearrangement links TRBV6-2 or TRBV6-3 to TRBJ2-1; no clear D gene. The CDR3 has 16 amino acids. Germline V CDR1 and CDR2: MNHEY, SVGEGT. Trimming took 2 bases from V and 7 from J, leaving 18 bases between them. In DNA, the CDR3 is TGTGCCAGCAGTTACAACCTAGTGGAAGTCGGTAATGAGCAGTTCTTC. Its protein product is CASSYNLVEVGNEQFF.

The chain employs TRBV11-2 and TRBJ2-7; D may be TRBD2 (5 bases). Trimming took off 4 bases at V and 4 bases at J, with 14 bases between the two ends. The CDR3 length is 14 residues. Germline CDR1 reads SGHAT; CDR2 reads FQNNGV. CDR3 region: CASSSRSRRYEQYF. The CDR3 DNA is TGTGCCAGCAGCTCTAGGAGCCGGAGGTACGAGCAGTACTTC.

This clonotype has more than one count but fewer than ten. The chain has TRBV6-1 and TRBJ2-7; perhaps TRBD1 as D (5 bases). The CDR3 length is 18 residues. Per germline, CDR1 MNHNS and CDR2 SASEGT. V lost 5 bases, J lost 0 bases, and 23 bases lay in between. The DNA for the CDR3 is TGTGCCAGCAGTACTACAGGCGGTTGGCGCCTGACCTCCTACGAGCAGTACTTC. This sequence encodes CASSTTGGWRLTSYEQYF.

A remark on this clonotype: A read error may be the cause here, since a much bigger clone is one base away. The V and J genes are TRBV29-1 and TRBJ1-2, with D uncertain. Trimming took off 8 bases at V and 8 bases at J, with 18 bases between the two ends. The CDR3 extends over 12 amino acids. Germline CDR1 SQVTM, CDR2 ANQGSEA. CDR3 sequence reads: CSIAWRNGGYTF. The DNA of the CDR3 is TGCAGCATTGCTTGGCGAAATGGAGGCTACACCTTC. Filled out from reference TRBV29-1 and TRBJ1-2, the complete variable domain reads SAVISQKPSRDICQRGTSLTIQCQVDSQVTMMFWYRQQPGQSLTLIATANQGSEATYESGFVIDKFPISRPNLTFSTLTVSNMSPEDSSIYLCSIAWRNGGYTFGSGTRLTVV.

On this clonotype itself: This could be a read error, since a much larger clone is one nucleotide away. The chain has TRBV10-3 and TRBJ2-2, with D unresolved. Germline V gene data show CDR1 as ENHRY and CDR2 as SYGVKD. V was pared by 8 bases and J by 0 bases, with 7 bases between. There are 13 residues in the CDR3. The CDR3 loop reads CAIFKANTGELFF. CDR3 DNA: TGTGCCATCTTTAAGGCGAACACCGGGGAGCTGTTTTTT.

Of note for this clonotype: One end of the junction does not line up with germline, which may come from a read error. The chain links TRBV29-1 to TRBJ2-3; 10 bases match TRBD1. Looked up from germline, CDR1 is SQVTM and CDR2 is ANQGSEA. The CDR3 totals 14 residues. CDR3 loop: CIVPGQGMRDTEYF. The CDR3, as DNA: TGCATCGTCCCGGGACAGGGGATGAGAGATACGGAGTATTTT.

This clonotype was observed a handful of times. The chain links TRBV11-2 to TRBJ2-1; D remains unclear. V lost 2 bases and J lost 8, with 16 bases in between. The CDR3 has 15 residues. Germline V lookup: CDR1 SGHAT, CDR2 FQNNGV. For the CDR3, the DNA is TGTGCCAGCAGCTTATCTTCGATAGCCCCCGATGAGCAGTTCTTC. It translates to CASSLSSIAPDEQFF.

With respect to this clonotype: Germline is not matched at one junction end, which may reflect a read error. CDR3 residues: CASSLLAGGSGAVF. The CDR3 coding sequence is TGCGCCAGCAGCCTACTAGCGGGAGGGTCGGGAGCTGTTTTT. This chain links TRBV4-1 with TRBJ2-2; 13 nucleotides agree with TRBD2. Germline CDR1 MGHRA, CDR2 YSYEKL. This CDR3 region has 14 residues.

With respect to this clonotype: The junction departs from germline at one end; a sequencing error may be responsible. The chain recombines TRBV29-1 with TRBJ2-1; the D call may be TRBD1 or TRBD2 (5 bases each). This CDR3 contains 11 residues. CDR1 SQVTM and CDR2 ANQGSEA come from the germline V gene. The CDR3 is CSVPRVNEQFF. The CDR3 region has the DNA TGTAGCGTGCCCAGGGTAAATGAGCAGTTCTTC.